This passage covers 24 T cell receptor beta chains from one sample sequenced in a study of OX40 agonist ivuxolimab in advanced cancers. Here immunoSEQ multiplex PCR was the method, and the copy in TCRdb shows in-frame clones only, minus some. The sample yields 80,000 or so clones, over 85% seen once. Sequences were derived from CD4+ or CD8+ T cells sorted from blood, sampled in a trial of the OX40 agonist ivuxolimab. These receptors were obtained from an adult with an advanced solid tumor such as melanoma, head and neck, liver or kidney cancer.

The chain couples TRBV27 to TRBJ1-2; the match to TRBD1 covers 8 bases. This CDR3 region has 12 residues. The V gene's germline CDR1 is MNHEY and CDR2 SMNVEV (reference sequence). The V segment lost 5 bases and the J segment 8 bases; nucleotides outside the gene matches: 4. CDR3 in amino acids: CASSPGQGGYTF. The CDR3 bases are TGTGCCAGCAGTCCCGGACAGGGAGGCTACACCTTC.

The genes are TRBV2 and TRBJ1-4; the D gene is possibly TRBD1 (5 bases). The germline CDR1 and CDR2 sequences are SNHLY and FYNNEI. The V gene lost 7 bases and the J gene lost 10 bases, with 16 bases spanning the gap. The CDR3 runs 13 residues. The CDR3 DNA sequence: TGTGCCAGCACCCAAGGGGAGGTGGGAAAACTGTTTTTT. It translates to CASTQGEVGKLFF.

The chain carries TRBV6-5 and TRBJ1-6; TRBD1 matches at 9 bases. The germline V gene encodes CDR1 MNHEY and CDR2 SVGAGI. J was trimmed by 8 bases and V by 5 bases; bases with no gene match: 7. The CDR3 sequence is 15 residues long. CDR3 sequence: CASSPPGTGYSPLHF. CDR3 bases: TGTGCCAGCAGTCCCCCCGGGACAGGGTATTCACCCCTCCACTTT.

The V and J genes are TRBV19 and TRBJ1-2; 7 nucleotides match TRBD1. Trimming removed 4 bases from V and 3 bases from J; junction bases left unmatched: 8. Germline CDR1 LNHDA, CDR2 SQIVND (reference sequence). The CDR3 spans 15 residues. The CDR3 DNA reads as TGTGCCAGTAGTAAAAGGGACAGACGTGACTATGGCTACACCTTC. Protein product: CASSKRDRRDYGYTF.

The CDR3 protein is CASSGFNANTGELFF. CDR3 DNA: TGTGCCAGCAGTGGGTTCAACGCGAACACCGGGGAGCTGTTTTTT. J is TRBJ2-2 and V is TRBV2, with D unresolved. Looked up from germline, CDR1 is SNHLY and CDR2 is FYNNEI. The CDR3 contains 15 residues. Trimming took 4 bases from V and 0 from J, leaving 9 bases between them.

This chain joins TRBV10-3 and TRBJ2-7, with 13 bases that match TRBD2. The CDR3 consists of 14 residues. The V segment lost 7 bases and the J segment 5 bases; nucleotides outside the gene matches: 5. CDR1 and CDR2 from the germline V gene are ENHRY and SYGVKD. The CDR3 is CAINTSGGANEQYF. CDR3 nucleotides: TGTGCCATCAATACTAGCGGGGGGGCCAACGAGCAGTACTTC.

The genes are TRBV6-1 and TRBJ1-1, with a weak D call TRBD1 (5 bases). V lost 5 bases and J lost 2, with 9 bases in between. The germline V gene has CDR1 MNHNS and CDR2 SASEGT. This CDR3 contains 13 residues. CDR3 sequence reads: CASSLQGNTEAFF. The CDR3 DNA is TGTGCCAGCAGTCTTCAGGGAAACACTGAAGCTTTCTTT.

This chain joins TRBV4-2 and TRBJ1-4; 7 bases align to TRBD1. This CDR3 spans 16 amino acids. With V trimmed by 2 bases and J by 7 bases, 10 bases remained unmatched. Germline V CDR1 and CDR2: LGHNA, YNFKEQ. CDR3 nucleotides: TGTGCCAGCAGCCAAAGAGGTCTGGGGGACAGTGAAAAACTGTTTTTT. Translating gives CASSQRGLGDSEKLFF.

This sequence joins TRBV7-2 and TRBJ2-3; maybe TRBD1 (6 bases). Trimming took 0 bases from V and 4 from J, leaving 11 bases between them. The CDR3 sequence is 15 residues long. Germline CDR1 is SGHTA and CDR2 is FQGNSA. The CDR3 sequence is CASSLAPGAADTQYF. CDR3 bases: TGTGCCAGCAGCTTAGCGCCAGGGGCGGCAGATACGCAGTATTTT.

V and J are TRBV27 and TRBJ2-1; 12 bases are shared with TRBD2. V shed 8 bases, J shed 9 bases, and the junction held 5 bases outside the gene matches. The CDR3 length is 13 residues. Germline assignment: CDR1 MNHEY and CDR2 SMNVEV (reference sequence). The CDR3 region is CASRTSGNPEQFF. DNA for the CDR3: TGTGCCAGCCGGACTAGCGGGAACCCTGAGCAGTTCTTC.

The chain uses TRBV6-1 and TRBJ1-3, with a tentative D call TRBD1 (5 bases). CDR1 is MNHNS, CDR2 SASEGT, per germline. Between the trimmed V and J ends, which lost 1 base and 4 bases, there was a span of 11 bases. This CDR3 region has 15 residues. CDR3 amino acids: CASSEERGSGNTIYF. In DNA, the CDR3 is TGTGCCAGCAGTGAAGAACGGGGCTCCGGAAACACCATATATTTT.

As regards this clone: Other DNA sequences in the sample encode the same CDR3. V is TRBV19 and J is TRBJ2-1; 9 positions match TRBD2. V lost 3 bases, J lost 2 bases, and 2 bases stayed unmatched. Germline V gene sequence: CDR1 LNHDA, CDR2 SQIVND (reference sequence). The CDR3 runs to 15 residues. For the CDR3, the DNA is TGTGCCAGTAGTATTACTAGCGGGCCCTACAATGAGCAGTTCTTC. It encodes CASSITSGPYNEQFF. Full variable domain (rest looked up from reference TRBV19 and TRBJ2-1): DGGITQSPKYLFRKEGQNVTLSCEQNLNHDAMYWYRQDPGQGLRLIYYSQIVNDFQKGDIAEGYSVSREKKESFPLTVTSAQKNPTAFYLCASSITSGPYNEQFFGPGTRLTVL.

In its sample, this clone was seen a few times. The V call is TRBV6-6, the J call TRBJ2-3, with TRBD2 identical over 7 bases. This CDR3 spans 15 amino acids. Germline lookup yields CDR1 MNHNY and CDR2 SVGAGI (reference sequence). With V trimmed by 5 bases and J by 0 bases, 5 bases remained unmatched. CDR3 coding DNA: TGTGCCAGCAGTCAACTAGCGCCCAGCACAGATACGCAGTATTTT. Translation: CASSQLAPSTDTQYF.

The genes are TRBV10-3 and TRBJ2-1, with D possibly being TRBD1 (8 bases). With 3 bases removed from V and 7 bases from J, the gap between germline ends came to 25 bases. Germline CDR1 and CDR2: ENHRY and SYGVKD. The CDR3 is made up of 18 amino acids. In DNA form, the CDR3 reads TGTGCCATCAGTGATAGGACAGGGACGGGGGGCGCAGCTAATGAGCAGTTCTTC. Amino acids: CAISDRTGTGGAANEQFF.

The V call is TRBV7-3, the J call TRBJ1-1; TRBD1 agrees at 8 bases. The junction had 10 bases not matched to a gene; V was cut back by 0 bases and J by 4 bases. CDR3 length: 17 amino acids. The germline gives CDR1 SGHTA, CDR2 FQGTGA. In nucleotides, the CDR3 is TGTGCCAGCAGCTTAACGCGTATGGGACAGGACAGCACTGAAGCTTTCTTT. Encoded protein: CASSLTRMGQDSTEAFF.

The chain couples TRBV6-7 to TRBJ2-7, with TRBD1 identical over 9 bases. TRBV6-7 is sorted into the ORF group, with uncertain function. The V and J ends lost 10 bases and 6 bases, in that order; junction bases with no gene match: 10. The CDR3 loop spans 13 amino acids. The CDR3 protein is CATRGQGRCEQYF. For the CDR3, the DNA is TGTGCCACCCGAGGACAGGGGCGGTGCGAGCAGTACTTC.

The chain uses TRBV5-1 and TRBJ2-7; D is ambiguous. The V gene's germline CDR1 is SGHRS and CDR2 YFSETQ. This CDR3 is 13 amino acids long. The V end lost 0 bases, the J end lost 4 bases, and 8 bases lay between the germline ends. The CDR3 protein is CASSLDSPYEQYF. The CDR3 region has the DNA TGCGCCAGCAGCTTGGACAGCCCTTACGAGCAGTACTTC.

The V and J genes are TRBV4-2 and TRBJ1-6; possibly TRBD1 for D (6 bases). Looked up from germline, CDR1 is LGHNA and CDR2 is YNFKEQ. The V gene lost 4 bases and the J gene lost 9 bases, with 16 bases spanning the gap. This CDR3 spans 15 amino acids. The CDR3 region is CASSLEGVGTSPLHF. CDR3 nucleotide sequence: TGTGCCAGCAGCCTAGAGGGGGTAGGGACTTCACCCCTCCACTTT.

The chain has TRBV27 and TRBJ1-4; perhaps TRBD1 as D (6 bases). The CDR3 spans 15 residues. Trimming removed 1 base at V and 7 bases at J, with 13 bases between. CDR1 is MNHEY, CDR2 SMNVEV, per germline (reference sequence). In DNA, the CDR3 is TGTGCCAGCAGTTTATGGGGGCCGGGGGGTGAAAAACTGTTTTTT. It is translated as CASSLWGPGGEKLFF.

This clone showed up just once. The chain is built from TRBV6-4 and TRBJ1-2; D unresolved. Trimming took 6 bases from V and 4 from J, leaving 6 bases between them. This CDR3 has 11 amino acids. Germline V CDR1 and CDR2: MRHNA, SNTAGT. The CDR3: CASSQGYGYTF. The CDR3 DNA reads as TGTGCCAGCAGCCAAGGCTATGGCTACACCTTC.

V is TRBV10-3 and J is TRBJ2-2; TRBD1 matches at 8 bases. There are 15 residues in the CDR3. J gave up 4 bases and V 6 bases, and 7 bases lay outside the gene matches. From germline, CDR1 is ENHRY and CDR2 SYGVKD. DNA of the CDR3: TGTGCCATCAGCGATGGACAGGGAGGCACCGGGGAGCTGTTTTTT. This codes for CAISDGQGGTGELFF.

This clone has just one count. V gene TRBV7-2 combines with J gene TRBJ1-2; D is ambiguous. Germline V gene data show CDR1 as SGHTA and CDR2 as FQGNSA. V lost 4 bases to trimming and J lost 5 bases, with 17 bases between them. This CDR3 has 15 residues. The CDR3 sequence: CASSSYARAGYGYTF. CDR3 coding DNA: TGTGCCAGCAGCTCGTACGCCCGAGCGGGATATGGCTACACCTTC.

This sequence joins TRBV10-3 and TRBJ2-1; 11 nucleotides line up with TRBD2. The CDR3 contains 18 residues. Germline assignment: CDR1 ENHRY and CDR2 SYGVKD. The V gene end was trimmed by 0 bases and the J gene end by 1 base; junction bases not matched to a gene: 5. CDR3 protein: CAISESGGTSGSYNEQFF. The DNA for the CDR3 is TGTGCCATCAGTGAGTCAGGAGGGACTAGCGGATCCTACAATGAGCAGTTCTTC.

For this clone: Different DNA sequences within this sample yield the same CDR3. The chain couples TRBV15 to TRBJ2-3; 12 bases fit TRBD2. V was pared by 3 bases and J by 6 bases, with 7 bases of the junction left unmatched. CDR3 length equals 16 residues. The germline CDR1 and CDR2 sequences are LNHNV and YYDKDF (reference sequence). The CDR3 sequence: CATSRGEGLAGDTQYF. The CDR3 DNA is TGTGCCACCAGCAGGGGAGAAGGACTAGCGGGGGATACGCAGTATTTT.